One and the same sample provided the 20 T cell receptor beta chains below, sequenced in a study of long-term antiretroviral therapy in people with HIV. Version v3.0 of the immunoSEQ assay ran at survey level. TCRdb's table, derived via immunoSEQ multiplex PCR, lists solely in-frame clones and lacks some. The sample contains 30,000 to 40,000 clones, around 85% of which appear only once. Sequenced here: unsorted PBMCs, sampled 1.5 years after starting antiretroviral therapy. These receptor sequences come from a man aged 18 to 29 with HIV.

The chain is built from TRBV6-6 and TRBJ2-1; 10 bases fit TRBD1. This CDR3 has 15 residues. Germline loops: CDR1 MNHNY, CDR2 SVGAGI (reference sequence). V lost 2 bases to trimming and J lost 8 bases; unmatched junction nucleotides: 6. CDR3 coding DNA: TGTGCCAGCAGTTACCCGGACAGGGGGGGGCATGAGCAGTTCTTC. It encodes CASSYPDRGGHEQFF.

The J gene is TRBJ2-7, the V gene TRBV11-2, with 9 bases that match TRBD2. After removal of 5 bases from V and 3 bases from J, the junction contained 8 bases not matched to a gene. Looked up from germline, CDR1 is SGHAT and CDR2 is FQNNGV. CDR3 size: 15 residues. The CDR3 is CASSPASGEIYEQYF. In nucleotides, the CDR3 is TGTGCCAGCAGCCCGGCTAGCGGGGAAATCTACGAGCAGTACTTC. The complete variable domain, with remaining parts taken from reference TRBV11-2 and TRBJ2-7, reads EAGVAQSPRYKIIEKRQSVAFWCNPISGHATLYWYQQILGQGPKLLIQFQNNGVVDDSQLPKDRFSAERLKGVDSTLKIQPAKLEDSAVYLCASSPASGEIYEQYFGPGTRLTVT.

The chain couples TRBV5-1 to TRBJ2-7, with no clear D. Deletions cut 2 bases from V and 0 bases from J, with 9 bases between. The length of the CDR3 is 14 residues. The germline gives CDR1 SGHRS, CDR2 YFSETQ. The CDR3 nucleotides read TGCGCCAGCAGCTTTTTGGGGAACTCCTACGAGCAGTACTTC. As protein: CASSFLGNSYEQYF.

There are a few counts of this clone. The rearrangement uses TRBV10-3 and TRBJ2-7, with a weak D call TRBD1 (6 bases). CDR1 is ENHRY, CDR2 SYGVKD, per germline. The CDR3 covers 11 residues. V dropped 3 bases and J dropped 10 bases, with 10 bases sitting between them. The CDR3 sequence is CAISEGTPQYF. DNA of the CDR3: TGTGCCATCAGTGAAGGGACACCCCAGTACTTC.

The chain is built from TRBV15 and TRBJ1-3; D unresolved. The CDR3 totals 16 residues. The germline gives CDR1 LNHNV, CDR2 YYDKDF (reference sequence). V was cut by 1 base and J by 4 bases, with 14 bases left in between. The CDR3 DNA is TGTGCCACCAGCAGAGCGAGGAGAACGGGGGGAAACACCATATATTTT. Its translation: CATSRARRTGGNTIYF. The full variable domain, rest sourced from reference TRBV15 and TRBJ1-3, is DAMVIQNPRYQVTQFGKPVTLSCSQTLNHNVMYWYQQKSSQAPKLLFHYYDKDFNNEADTPDNFQSRRPNTSFCFLDIRSPGLGDTAMYLCATSRARRTGGNTIYFGEGSWLTVV.

V and J are TRBV29-1 and TRBJ2-1, with 7 positions matching TRBD2. The CDR3 has 12 residues. Trimming cost V 1 base and J 8 bases; bases outside gene matches: 2. Germline-derived CDR1 and CDR2 are SQVTM and ANQGSEA. As DNA, the CDR3 is TGCAGCGTTGAAGCCGGGAGGTATGAGCAGTTCTTC. Amino acid sequence: CSVEAGRYEQFF.

The chain combines TRBV5-8 with TRBJ1-2, with TRBD1 as a possible D gene (6 bases). V lost 6 bases and J 2 bases, leaving 20 bases between the germline ends. The length of the CDR3 is 16 residues. Germline-derived CDR1 and CDR2 are SGHTS and YDEGEE. The DNA of the CDR3 is TGTGCCAGCATCCACTGGGGCCAGGGGAGAAACTATGGCTACACCTTC. Its protein product is CASIHWGQGRNYGYTF.

The chain combines TRBV6-6 with TRBJ1-5; no clear D. The CDR3 runs 11 residues. V was pared by 2 bases and J by 5 bases, with 1 base between. Germline V gene sequence: CDR1 MNHNY, CDR2 SVGAGI (reference sequence). Here the CDR3 reads CASSYDQPQHF. CDR3 bases: TGTGCCAGCAGTTACGATCAGCCCCAGCATTTT.

This sequence joins TRBV27 and TRBJ2-3; D is possibly TRBD2 (5 bases). The germline V gene encodes CDR1 MNHEY and CDR2 SMNVEV (reference sequence). V lost 3 bases and J lost 10, with 11 bases in between. This CDR3 has 12 amino acids. The CDR3 region has the DNA TGTGCCAGCAGTTTCTTGAGCGGCTCGCAGTATTTT. Translating gives CASSFLSGSQYF.

The chain uses TRBV5-4 and TRBJ2-5; D uncertain. V was cut by 0 bases and J by 5 bases, with 11 bases left in between. The CDR3 has 14 amino acids. Germline loops: CDR1 SGHNT, CDR2 YYREEE (reference sequence). CDR3 residues: CASSLAGLQETQYF. The CDR3 coding sequence is TGTGCCAGCAGCTTGGCGGGTCTCCAGGAGACCCAGTACTTC.

V and J are TRBV10-3 and TRBJ2-1; unclear D gene. This CDR3 comprises 12 residues. Per the germline V gene, CDR1 is ENHRY and CDR2 is SYGVKD. The V end was cut by 5 bases, the J end by 7 bases, with 9 bases between. CDR3 sequence: CAISPSTNEQFF. CDR3 DNA: TGTGCCATCAGTCCCTCTACAAATGAGCAGTTCTTC.

The chain has TRBV18 and TRBJ2-7, with 10 nucleotides matching TRBD1. J lost 2 bases, V lost 4 bases, and 2 bases had no gene match. Germline CDR1 reads KGHSH; CDR2 reads LQKENI. This CDR3 is 14 amino acids long. The CDR3 nucleotides read TGTGCCAGCTCACTGGGACAGGGGACCTACGAGCAGTACTTC. This sequence encodes CASSLGQGTYEQYF.

The CDR3 nucleotides are TGTGCCAGCTCACCTAGACTAGCGGGAACGGGAGAGACCCAGTACTTC. It codes for CASSPRLAGTGETQYF. This chain links TRBV18 with TRBJ2-5; TRBD2 agrees at 11 bases. Germline trimming cut 3 bases from V and 4 bases from J; bases unmatched to any gene: 7. The germline V gene has CDR1 KGHSH and CDR2 LQKENI. The CDR3 covers 16 residues.

This chain joins TRBV5-6 and TRBJ1-5, with D tentatively TRBD1 (5 bases). The CDR3 has 14 residues. Germline V gene data show CDR1 as SGHDT and CDR2 as YYEEEE. V was cut by 2 bases and J by 1 base, with 7 bases left in between. The CDR3: CASSFSGSNQPQHF. Written as DNA, the CDR3 is TGTGCCAGCAGCTTTTCAGGGAGCAATCAGCCCCAGCATTTT.

The chain links TRBV15 to TRBJ2-1; TRBD2 matches 8 bases. The CDR3 length is 16 residues. The junction had 6 bases not matched to a gene; V was cut back by 0 bases and J by 5 bases. The germline CDR1 and CDR2 sequences are LNHNV and YYDKDF (reference sequence). The CDR3: CATSRELAVRDNEQFF. In DNA, the CDR3 is TGTGCCACCAGCAGAGAACTAGCGGTCCGAGACAATGAGCAGTTCTTC.

The chain is built from TRBV29-1 and TRBJ2-6; D gene uncertain. CDR1 and CDR2 (germline): SQVTM, ANQGSEA. Trimming cost V 6 bases and J 4 bases, with 16 bases left between them. This CDR3 is 15 amino acids long. In DNA, the CDR3 is TGCAGCGTCGTTGGGCAGGTATCCGGGGCCAACGTCCTGACTTTC. This translates into CSVVGQVSGANVLTF.

The V and J genes are TRBV27 and TRBJ2-1; D is possibly TRBD2 (6 bases). Germline V gives CDR1 MNHEY, CDR2 SMNVEV (reference sequence). The V end was cut by 2 bases, the J end by 6 bases, with 17 bases between. This CDR3 contains 16 residues. DNA for the CDR3: TGTGCCAGCAGTTTAAATATAGCGGCCCTGGGCAATGAGCAGTTCTTC. It encodes CASSLNIAALGNEQFF.

The genes are TRBV4-3 and TRBJ1-5; D possibly corresponds to TRBD1 (6 bases). The CDR3 sequence is 19 residues long. CDR1 and CDR2 from the germline V gene are LGHNA and YSLEER. With 0 bases removed from V and 7 bases from J, the gap between germline ends came to 25 bases. The CDR3 coding sequence is TGCGCCAGCAGCCAAGATATCTCGCTTCTGGGGGGGGCCGGGCAGCCCCAGCATTTT. Translating it yields CASSQDISLLGGAGQPQHF.

This chain uses TRBV19 with TRBJ1-2, with 7 positions matching TRBD1. Trimming cost V 5 bases and J 4 bases; bases outside gene matches: 19. The CDR3 length is 18 residues. The germline V gene has CDR1 LNHDA and CDR2 SQIVND (reference sequence). The DNA for the CDR3 is TGTGCCAGTAGTCCAACCCTCCCTAGACAGGGAGTCACCTATGGCTACACCTTC. Translated: CASSPTLPRQGVTYGYTF.

The rearrangement joins TRBV7-2 to TRBJ2-2, with unresolved D. The CDR3 is 14 amino acids. Germline CDR1 and CDR2: SGHTA and FQGNSA. V lost 3 bases and J 6 bases, leaving 11 bases between the germline ends. CDR3 sequence reads: CASSFVVVSGELFF. Here the CDR3 DNA reads TGTGCCAGCAGCTTTGTTGTCGTCTCCGGGGAGCTGTTTTTT. Full variable domain (outside the CDR3, taken from reference TRBV7-2 and TRBJ2-2): GAGVSQSPSNKVTEKGKDVELRCDPISGHTALYWYRQSLGQGLEFLIYFQGNSAPDKSGLPSDRFSAERTGGSVSTLTIQRTQQEDSAVYLCASSFVVVSGELFFGEGSRLTVL.